Sequencing of this T cell receptor beta chain was carried out in a study of cytomegalovirus exposure and HLA in healthy donors. Broader study findings: As a later analysis showed, several of the most significant clusters appeared to be linked to common viral pathogens. A later analysis associated some 16,000 TCR beta sequences with HLA alleles at a 0.05 false discovery rate. Generally TCR sequences proved uncommon, though certain public TCRs appeared in numerous donors.

The CDR3 length is 13 residues. The V gene lost 4 bases and the J gene lost 6 bases, with 13 bases spanning the gap. CDR1 and CDR2 (germline): SGDLS, YYNGEE. The PCR employed 60 Vbeta primers together with 13 Jbeta primers. Per the study methods: There were about 80 million unique TCR beta chains by a later count, and approximately 10 million of them were shared. Assay used: immunoSEQ multiplex PCR; TCRdb lists only in-frame clones, some missing. Clone size and V and J calls were adopted from that table, with D and trimming inferred from the DNA. This table has about 180,000 clones, roughly three quarters appearing once. As to this clone: Its matching antigen is unknown.

The sequenced material came from PBMCs. The J gene is TRBJ1-2, the V gene TRBV9, with D maybe TRBD1 (5 bases). The sequence came from a young woman in good health and CMV-seropositive. CDR3 nucleotide sequence: TGTGCCAGCAGCCACCAAGGGACTAATGGCTACACCTTC. The encoded protein is CASSHQGTNGYTF.